The source of this T cell receptor (beta chain) is a study of T cell repertoires in cytomegalovirus infection (dated by TCRdb to about 2019). Context from the whole study: Recently identified HLA-C-restricted CMV epitopes, whose presentation resists viral immunomodulation, were targeted by peptide stimulations together with well-studied HLA-B-restricted epitopes. Donor HLA type was relevant to the analysis, because carriage of CMV infection together with the matching HLA type was indicated by public TCR beta signatures.

The treatment or condition label, read with the paper, signifies: in vitro stimulation with specific CMV peptide epitopes to enrich CMV-specific T cells. The CDR3, cysteine through phenylalanine, is 15 amino acids long. The retained sequence is limited to the CDR3, 45 bases, with the frame set at the first base. After removal of 0 bases from V and 8 bases from J, the junction retains 6 bases not matched to a gene. The germline V gene provides CDR1 SGDLS and CDR2 YYNGEE. The sequencer listed for this sample is Illumina HiSeq 1500. Through fastp at Q25 and MiXCR, TCRdb rebuilt clones from the public reads, retaining in-frame beta chains. Rows are unified per CDR3 protein, each entry keeping the most common DNA and genes. The sample includes approximately 910,000 distinct CDR3 sequences, with 31% observed a single time. Clones ranked in the top ten supply under 15% of the sample. Worth noting for this clonotype: The specificity of this receptor is unknown. Base qualities are not at hand, and no much larger clone is one base apart.

General findings and caveats noted by the study authors: In the ex vivo response, HLA-C-restricted CMV-specific TCR beta clonotypes were dominant, and in two of eight donors the single most frequent clonotype came from this HLA-C-restricted group. Cumulative frequency of public TCR beta family members discriminated carriers of CMV infection plus the relevant HLA type in this cohort and an independent approximately 350-donor cohort.

Sequences were derived from cultured CD8+ T cells from PBMCs, sampled from culture after CMV antigen stimulation. The chain is made from TRBV9 and TRBJ2-1, with 9 bases matching TRBD1. The sequence was obtained from a human donor in good health (CMV status not recorded). Some clones in this sample may be carry-over from other donors' samples. The DNA sequence is as follows: TGTGCCAGCAGCGTAGTGGGACAGGGAAGGTATGAGCAGTTCTTC. This yields the protein CASSVVGQGRYEQFF.